The 31 T cell receptor beta chains below come from one sample, sequenced in a study of shared clonotypes between healthy human individuals. The data were produced by immunoSEQ multiplex PCR, yet TCRdb's version contains in-frame clones alone and is incomplete. The table includes around 1.1 million clones, around 78% detected once. Specimen: memory CD4+ T cells from PBMCs. Described subset: CD45RA-negative fraction. The receptors stem from a man younger than 35 in good health. Some clones in this sample may be carry-over from other donors' samples.

The gene calls are TRBV18 and TRBJ1-1; 8 bases fit TRBD1. J was trimmed by 3 bases and V by 5 bases; bases with no gene match: 2. The CDR3 contains 13 residues. CDR1 KGHSH and CDR2 LQKENI come from the germline V gene. The CDR3 reads CASSGQGDTEAFF. As DNA, the CDR3 is TGTGCCAGCTCAGGACAGGGTGACACTGAAGCTTTCTTT.

The chain uses TRBV30 and TRBJ1-1, with 8 positions matching TRBD1. The CDR3 consists of 17 residues. The J segment lost 2 bases and the V segment lost 1 base, leaving 12 bases of the junction unmatched. Looked up from germline, CDR1 is GTSNPN and CDR2 is SVGIG (reference sequence). The CDR3 spells CAWSAENPGGRNTEAFF. In nucleotides, the CDR3 is TGTGCCTGGAGTGCTGAAAATCCAGGGGGCCGAAACACTGAAGCTTTCTTT.

In its sample, this clone was seen many times. The chain combines TRBV6-6 with TRBJ2-1, with D perhaps assigned TRBD1 or TRBD2 (6 bases each). V lost 6 bases to trimming and J lost 2 bases, with 17 bases between them. Germline lookup yields CDR1 MNHNY and CDR2 SVGAGI (reference sequence). This CDR3 is built from 16 residues. DNA of the CDR3: TGTGCCAGCAGAGCTAAGGGGGGCAGCGCCTACAATGAGCAGTTCTTC. Translation: CASRAKGGSAYNEQFF.

The rearrangement links TRBV29-1 to TRBJ1-5; weak D call: TRBD1 (5 bases). This CDR3 is built from 13 residues. Germline V gene sequence: CDR1 SQVTM, CDR2 ANQGSEA. The V and J ends lost 6 bases and 4 bases respectively, with 13 bases between them. CDR3 residues: CSVEVGGNQPQHF. In nucleotides, the CDR3 is TGCAGCGTGGAGGTCGGGGGAAATCAGCCCCAGCATTTT.

The chain combines TRBV30 with TRBJ2-7; D gene ambiguous. Germline CDR1 reads GTSNPN; CDR2 reads SVGIG (reference sequence). The CDR3 runs to 15 residues. The V and J ends lost 3 bases and 9 bases respectively, with 24 bases between them. CDR3 loop: CAWSRKGIDLRVQYF. The CDR3, as DNA: TGTGCCTGGAGCCGTAAGGGAATTGACCTACGAGTGCAGTACTTC.

V usage is TRBV14 and J usage is TRBJ2-1, with a possible D match to TRBD2 (6 bases). V lost 4 bases to trimming and J lost 6 bases, with 10 bases between them. The V gene's germline CDR1 is SGHDN and CDR2 FVKESK. The CDR3 spans 13 residues. CDR3 sequence (DNA): TGTGCCAGCAGCCTACGGGACTTCAATGAGCAGTTCTTC. It codes for CASSLRDFNEQFF.

The rearrangement uses TRBV28 and TRBJ2-7; D unresolved. V lost 6 bases and J lost 4, with 10 bases in between. The CDR3 contains 12 residues. Germline V gives CDR1 MDHEN, CDR2 SYDVKM. Here the CDR3 reads CASRRGRYEQYF. CDR3 nucleotide sequence: TGTGCCAGCAGGCGTGGACGATACGAGCAGTACTTC. The full variable domain, rest sourced from reference TRBV28 and TRBJ2-7, is DVKVTQSSRYLVKRTGEKVFLECVQDMDHENMFWYRQDPGLGLRLIYFSYDVKMKEKGDIPEGYSVSREKKERFSLILESASTNQTSMYLCASRRGRYEQYFGPGTRLTVT.

Notes on this clone: A much larger clone sits a single nucleotide away, making a read error possible. This rearrangement joins TRBV18 to TRBJ1-2; tentatively, D is TRBD1 (6 bases). CDR1 is KGHSH, CDR2 LQKENI, per germline. This CDR3 is 18 amino acids long. The CDR3 sequence: CASPPQGRIDLSNYGYTF. The CDR3 DNA sequence: TGTGCCAGCCCACCCCAGGGGCGGATTGACTTATCTAACTATGGCTACACCTTC.

This clone was seen only once. With a far larger clone one base away, a read error is the likely cause. The gene calls are TRBV30 and TRBJ1-1; tentative D call: TRBD1 (6 bases). The CDR3 totals 14 residues. From germline, CDR1 is GTSNPN and CDR2 SVGIG (reference sequence). The CDR3 loop reads CTWRVAGARTEAFF. DNA for the CDR3: TGTACCTGGAGGGTCGCGGGGGCGAGGACTGAAGCTTTCTTT.

The chain couples TRBV7-2 to TRBJ2-3; no clear D gene. V was clipped by 0 bases and J by 8 bases, with 21 bases between them. This CDR3 has 17 amino acids. Germline V gene lookup returns CDR1 SGHTA and CDR2 FQGNSA. The CDR3 bases are TGTGCCAGCAGCTTAGCGGTTCTTGTAGGTTCCGGAAGTACGCAGTATTTT. Translation: CASSLAVLVGSGSTQYF.

V and J are TRBV5-4 and TRBJ2-2; TRBD2 agrees at 9 bases. The CDR3 is 16 residues long. CDR1 is SGHNT and CDR2 is YYREEE in the germline V gene (reference sequence). After removal of 0 bases from V and 6 bases from J, the junction contained 6 bases not matched to a gene. The CDR3 sequence: CASSLEGLAVPGELFF. The CDR3 nucleotides read TGTGCCAGCAGCTTGGAGGGACTAGCCGTCCCCGGGGAGCTGTTTTTT.

The genes are TRBV2 and TRBJ1-2; a possible D gene is TRBD1 (6 bases). This CDR3 comprises 14 residues. CDR1 is SNHLY and CDR2 is FYNNEI in the germline V gene. Trimming cost V 6 bases and J 6 bases, with 17 bases left between them. DNA of the CDR3: TGTGCCAGCAGGGGGGCAACAGGGCTGGATGGCTACACCTTC. Amino acids: CASRGATGLDGYTF.

The rearrangement links TRBV6-5 to TRBJ1-3, with D uncertain. The CDR3 sequence is 13 residues long. With 6 bases removed from V and 4 bases from J, the gap between germline ends came to 10 bases. CDR1 and CDR2 from the germline V gene are MNHEY and SVGAGI. CDR3 region: CASREDQGNTIYF. The DNA for the CDR3 is TGTGCCAGCAGAGAGGACCAGGGAAACACCATATATTTT.

The rearrangement joins TRBV5-1 to TRBJ2-7; 7 bases map to TRBD1. The ends lost 3 bases at V and 3 bases at J; junction bases unmatched: 15. This CDR3 has 17 amino acids. Per the germline V gene, CDR1 is SGHRS and CDR2 is YFSETQ. CDR3: CASSWSSPTGAHYEQYF. The DNA for the CDR3 is TGCGCCAGCAGCTGGAGTTCCCCTACAGGGGCTCACTACGAGCAGTACTTC.

This rearrangement joins TRBV28 to TRBJ1-4; no reliable D call. CDR1 and CDR2 from the germline V gene are MDHEN and SYDVKM. The CDR3 covers 13 residues. V lost 5 bases, J lost 8 bases, and 12 bases lay in between. The CDR3 region has the DNA TGTGCCAGCAGTAGAGGGCAGACGGAAAAACTGTTTTTT. It codes for CASSRGQTEKLFF.

The chain employs TRBV2 and TRBJ1-1, with D maybe TRBD1 (6 bases). The V end was cut by 2 bases, the J end by 5 bases, with 18 bases between. Germline lookup yields CDR1 SNHLY and CDR2 FYNNEI. The CDR3 extends over 16 amino acids. DNA for the CDR3: TGTGCCAGCAGTGAACCCGTTCGGACAGCCAGGACTGAAGCTTTCTTT. Its protein is CASSEPVRTARTEAFF.

The chain recombines TRBV7-9 with TRBJ1-3; weak D call: TRBD1 (6 bases). V was cut by 5 bases and J by 4 bases, with 18 bases left in between. Germline V gene data show CDR1 as SEHNR and CDR2 as FQNEAQ (reference sequence). The CDR3 is 16 residues long. The CDR3 coding sequence is TGTGCCAGCAGCAGACGGGACACCTCGGTAGGAAACACCATATATTTT. This gives the protein CASSRRDTSVGNTIYF. The whole variable domain, filled in from reference TRBV7-9 and TRBJ1-3, reads DTGVSQNPRHKITKRGQNVTFRCDPISEHNRLYWYRQTLGQGPEFLTYFQNEAQLEKSRLLSDRFSAERPKGSFSTLEIQRTEQGDSAMYLCASSRRDTSVGNTIYFGEGSWLTVV.

This clone was detected only a few times. This chain links TRBV29-1 with TRBJ2-1, with D unclear. Germline V gene sequence: CDR1 SQVTM, CDR2 ANQGSEA. The CDR3 is 12 amino acids. Trimming cost V 4 bases and J 9 bases, with 13 bases left between them. The CDR3 bases are TGCAGCGTTGTAGTCCCAACAGCTGAGCAGTTCTTC. Translation: CSVVVPTAEQFF.

J is TRBJ2-1 and V is TRBV20-1; weak D call: TRBD2 (7 bases). The CDR3 spans 11 residues. Germline-derived CDR1 and CDR2 are DFQATT and SNEGSKA (reference sequence). CDR3 sequence reads: CRGGGGDEQFF. The DNA of the CDR3 is TGCAGAGGAGGGGGGGGTGACGAGCAGTTCTTC.

The chain links TRBV27 to TRBJ2-7, with D uncertain. The V end was cut by 6 bases, the J end by 0 bases, with 12 bases between. Germline V gene sequence: CDR1 MNHEY, CDR2 SMNVEV (reference sequence). This CDR3 comprises 14 residues. The CDR3 sequence is CASSMSRFSYEQYF. In nucleotides, the CDR3 is TGTGCCAGCAGCATGAGCAGGTTCTCCTACGAGCAGTACTTC.

The V gene is TRBV14, the J gene TRBJ1-2; D call uncertain. The germline V and J ends were trimmed by 2 bases and 0 bases, with 4 bases remaining between them. Per germline, CDR1 SGHDN and CDR2 FVKESK. This CDR3 region has 13 residues. CDR3 loop: CASSQIANYGYTF. In nucleotides, the CDR3 is TGTGCCAGCAGCCAAATAGCTAACTATGGCTACACCTTC.

V is TRBV2 and J is TRBJ2-7; the D gene is possibly TRBD1 (5 bases). The CDR3 runs 14 residues. Germline V gene lookup returns CDR1 SNHLY and CDR2 FYNNEI. Deletions cut 6 bases from V and 2 bases from J, with 14 bases between. CDR3 in DNA: TGTGCCAGCAGATATTCCCCGGACACCTACGAGCAGTACTTC. Protein product: CASRYSPDTYEQYF. Full variable domain (missing parts from reference TRBV2 and TRBJ2-7): EPEVTQTPSHQVTQMGQEVILRCVPISNHLYFYWYRQILGQKVEFLVSFYNNEISEKSEIFDDQFSVERPDGSNFTLKIRSTKLEDSAMYFCASRYSPDTYEQYFGPGTRLTVT.

Points on this clone: The sample contains more than one DNA sequence encoding this CDR3. The chain recombines TRBV2 with TRBJ1-1; TRBD1 agrees at 9 bases. With V trimmed by 7 bases and J by 5 bases, 5 bases remained unmatched. The germline CDR1 and CDR2 sequences are SNHLY and FYNNEI. The CDR3 sequence is 13 residues long. CDR3 sequence: CASNRGQGTEAFF. The CDR3 DNA sequence: TGTGCCAGCAACCGAGGACAGGGGACTGAAGCTTTCTTT.

This clone was observed once. V gene TRBV7-2 combines with J gene TRBJ1-2; D is undetermined. CDR3 length: 14 amino acids. The germline gives CDR1 SGHTA, CDR2 FQGNSA. The V end lost 1 base, the J end lost 4 bases, and 10 bases lay between the germline ends. The chain's CDR3 is CASSLVAALYGYTF. The CDR3 DNA is TGTGCCAGCAGCTTAGTTGCAGCCCTCTATGGCTACACCTTC. Variable domain in full (rest from reference TRBV7-2 and TRBJ1-2): GAGVSQSPSNKVTEKGKDVELRCDPISGHTALYWYRQSLGQGLEFLIYFQGNSAPDKSGLPSDRFSAERTGGSVSTLTIQRTQQEDSAVYLCASSLVAALYGYTFGSGTRLTVV.

V is TRBV9 and J is TRBJ2-1, with 7 bases matching TRBD2. Trimming at V came to 4 bases and at J to 6 bases, leaving 10 bases not matched to a gene. The CDR3 consists of 15 residues. Per germline, CDR1 SGDLS and CDR2 YYNGEE. In DNA, the CDR3 is TGTGCCAGCAGCAAGGCGGCTAGCGGACCCAATGAGCAGTTCTTC. It specifies CASSKAASGPNEQFF.

The rearrangement joins TRBV9 to TRBJ2-7; D remains ambiguous. The length of the CDR3 is 9 residues. Germline CDR1 reads SGDLS; CDR2 reads YYNGEE. The CDR3 is CDWNYEQYF. The CDR3 region has the DNA TGTGACTGGAACTACGAGCAGTACTTC.

This clone is a singleton in its sample. This rearrangement joins TRBV2 to TRBJ2-3, with TRBD1 matching over 7 bases. Germline V gene lookup returns CDR1 SNHLY and CDR2 FYNNEI. The CDR3 runs to 16 residues. J gave up 1 base and V 5 bases, and 9 bases lay outside the gene matches. The CDR3 nucleotides are TGTGCCAGCAGTAGATCAGGGGGTATTGGCACAGATACGCAGTATTTT. It codes for CASSRSGGIGTDTQYF.

This clone has just one count. The chain carries TRBV7-6 and TRBJ1-3; D unresolved. Looked up from germline, CDR1 is SGHVS and CDR2 is FNYEAQ. This CDR3 comprises 15 residues. V lost 4 bases and J lost 0, with 10 bases in between. In DNA, the CDR3 is TGTGCCAGCAGCTCGACAAGCCTCTCTGGAAACACCATATATTTT. The encoded protein is CASSSTSLSGNTIYF.

V gene TRBV7-2 combines with J gene TRBJ2-4; TRBD2 agrees at 10 bases. The junction had 13 bases not matched to a gene; V was cut back by 1 base and J by 7 bases. Looked up from germline, CDR1 is SGHTA and CDR2 is FQGNSA. This CDR3 region has 18 residues. CDR3 region: CASSLDFGAGGPGNIQYF. The DNA for the CDR3 is TGTGCCAGCAGCTTAGATTTTGGAGCGGGAGGGCCTGGGAACATTCAGTACTTC.

The rearrangement uses TRBV2 and TRBJ1-2, with D unresolved. The CDR3 totals 14 residues. V lost 1 base to trimming and J lost 2 bases, with 8 bases between them. Per the germline V gene, CDR1 is SNHLY and CDR2 is FYNNEI. In DNA form, the CDR3 reads TGTGCCAGCAGTGAAGGGTCAGAGAACTATGGCTACACCTTC. Its protein is CASSEGSENYGYTF. The full variable domain, rest sourced from reference TRBV2 and TRBJ1-2, is EPEVTQTPSHQVTQMGQEVILRCVPISNHLYFYWYRQILGQKVEFLVSFYNNEISEKSEIFDDQFSVERPDGSNFTLKIRSTKLEDSAMYFCASSEGSENYGYTFGSGTRLTVV.

V and J are TRBV28 and TRBJ1-5, with D possibly being TRBD1 (5 bases). This CDR3 contains 11 residues. The V gene's germline CDR1 is MDHEN and CDR2 SYDVKM. The V gene lost 5 bases and the J gene lost 11 bases, with 10 bases spanning the gap. CDR3 sequence reads: CASSAGGAQHF. CDR3 bases: TGTGCCAGCAGTGCCGGGGGGGCCCAGCATTTT.